This T cell receptor beta chain was identified during a study of neoadjuvant anti-PD-1 for oral cavity cancer. The patients had HPV-negative, locally advanced oral cavity squamous cell carcinoma. Data came from immunoSEQ multiplex PCR; TCRdb stores just in-frame clones and leaves some out. This table has fewer than 20,000 clones, roughly 62% appearing once. This CDR3 is built from 15 residues. V lost 2 bases, J lost 2 bases, and 10 bases lay in between. Germline CDR1 MDHEN, CDR2 SYDVKM. The starting material was PBMCs, obtained before nivolumab (anti-PD-1) treatment. This sequence joins TRBV28 and TRBJ2-1; D is uncertain. The TCR comes from a person aged 35-79 years with oral cavity squamous cell carcinoma. Here the CDR3 DNA reads TGTGCCAGCAGTTTAGGGAATGGGCCCTACAATGAGCAGTTCTTC. It specifies CASSLGNGPYNEQFF.